This TCR beta chain was identified during a study of T cells after yellow fever vaccination (dated by TCRdb to between 2019 and 2020). General notes on the study: The SMART-Seq v4 Ultra Low Input RNA kit was used to prepare libraries from fractions with low cell numbers. Blood samples were taken at several timepoints before and after primary and secondary immunization, and bulk PBMC replicates and cell subsets were isolated. To track T-cell clones before and after primary and booster YFV17D yellow fever vaccination, bulk TCR alpha and beta repertoires were sequenced longitudinally. The cohort comprised two healthy male donors, one aged 18 to 29 and one aged 30 to 40 years.

This specimen's treatment or condition label, interpreted: live attenuated yellow fever vaccine strain. At every blood-draw timepoint, two biological replicates of bulk PBMCs were collected. A standard Ficoll-Paque protocol was used to isolate PBMCs from peripheral blood. RNA was extracted with TriZol from bulk PBMCs, CD4 and CD8 fractions, and dextramer-positive and dextramer-negative fractions. Comments on this clonotype: No cognate antigen has been identified for it. No much larger clone is present one base from it, and per-base qualities are unavailable.

TCR cDNA was made using 5'RACE template switching, a step that added a universal primer site and unique molecular identifiers. Priming for cDNA synthesis came from both the TCR alpha and TCR beta constant segments. Libraries were amplified in two PCR steps, with sample barcodes and sequencing adapters added in the second step. Sequencing of libraries was performed on Illumina HiSeq 2500 (2x100 bp) or NovaSeq (2x150 bp). In the paper's pipeline: MIGEC handled demultiplexing of reads and collapsing into UMI consensus sequences, while MiXCR performed V(D)J alignment. Using edgeR on replicate PBMC samples, clonotypes were called vaccine-responding if FDR was below 0.01 and the log2 fold change was above 5 up to day 15. Each bulk clonotype received a CD4 or CD8 identity based on whether the sequenced CD4 or CD8 repertoire contained that clonotype at higher abundance. Using fastp at Q25 and MiXCR, TCRdb reprocessed the public reads and kept productive beta chains. Rows are combined by CDR3 protein, so each entry shows the most common genes and DNA. The V and J calls, along with clone size, are taken from TCRdb and not from the paper's own processing. The sample table records a few hundred thousand distinct CDR3 sequences; around 21% of these occur just once. The ten biggest clones cover around an eighth of the sample.

What the authors observed across the whole study: Most clones expanded after primary vaccination were re-detected after the booster (around 96% of CD4 and 88% of CD8), suggesting broad memory maintenance. The study included only a couple of donors, which limits how far the findings can be generalized. A small fraction of clonotypes appeared in both the CD4 and CD8 compartments, likely as a result of convergent recombination. Compared with the primary T-cell response, the secondary T-cell response was faster but weaker, reaching its peak on day 5 rather than on day 15. Computational filtering was required because FACS-sorted repertoires could contain abundant contaminating clonotypes from the bulk population.

This TCR was sampled from a man between 25 and 39 years old who received the YFV17D yellow fever vaccine. The starting material was PBMCs, obtained 15 days after the yellow fever booster vaccination.

CDR3 region: CSAPLRASGRNEQFF. The sequenced DNA is TGCAGTGCCCCACTTCGGGCTAGCGGGAGGAATGAGCAGTTCTTC. The V and J genes are TRBV20-1 and TRBJ2-1; 11 bases in the middle match TRBD2. According to the germline V gene (reference sequence), CDR1 reads DFQATT and CDR2 reads SNEGSKA. From the cysteine through the phenylalanine, the CDR3 covers 15 amino acids. The entry retains the CDR3 DNA only, 45 bases that are in frame from base 1. Clipping removes 6 bases from V and 7 bases from J, with 11 as the unmatched junction base count.